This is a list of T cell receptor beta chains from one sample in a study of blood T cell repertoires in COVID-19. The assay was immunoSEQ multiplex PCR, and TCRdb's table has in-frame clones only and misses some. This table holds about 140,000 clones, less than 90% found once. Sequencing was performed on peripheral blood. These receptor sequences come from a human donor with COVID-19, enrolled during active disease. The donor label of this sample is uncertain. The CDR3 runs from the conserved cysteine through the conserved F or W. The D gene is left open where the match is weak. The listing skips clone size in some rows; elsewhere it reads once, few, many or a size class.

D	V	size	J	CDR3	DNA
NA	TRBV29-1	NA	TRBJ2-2	CSVGKRANTGELFF	TGCAGCGTTGGTAAGAGGGCGAACACCGGGGAGCTGTTTTTT
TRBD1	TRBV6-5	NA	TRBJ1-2	CASVRGLGYGYTF	TGTGCCAGTGTCAGGGGGCTAGGGTATGGCTACACCTTC
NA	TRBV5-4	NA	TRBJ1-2	CASHAAEGYGYTF	TGTGCCAGCCATGCGGCGGAGGGGTATGGCTACACCTTC
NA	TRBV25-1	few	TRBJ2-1	CASSEGGAAYNEQFF	TGTGCCAGCAGTGAAGGTGGGGCAGCCTACAATGAGCAGTTCTTC
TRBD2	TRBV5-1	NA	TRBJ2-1	CASRSGAKRSDEQFF	TGCGCCAGCAGGAGCGGGGCCAAGAGGTCCGATGAGCAGTTCTTC
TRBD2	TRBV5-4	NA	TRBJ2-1	CASSFNSRGGHEQFF	TGTGCCAGCAGCTTCAACTCGCGGGGGGGCCATGAGCAGTTCTTC
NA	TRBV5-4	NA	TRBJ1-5	CASSLLKRGNSDQPQHF	TGTGCCAGCAGCTTGCTTAAAAGGGGGAACTCGGATCAGCCCCAGCATTTT
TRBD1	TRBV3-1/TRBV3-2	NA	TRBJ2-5	CASSRRTGKETQYF	TGTGCCAGCAGCCGGCGGACAGGGAAAGAGACCCAGTACTTC
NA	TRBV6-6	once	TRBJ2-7	CATKSNQLYEQYF	TGTGCCACAAAAAGTAACCAACTCTACGAGCAGTACTTC
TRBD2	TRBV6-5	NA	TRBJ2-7	CASRPSSGGAYEQYF	TGTGCCAGCAGGCCCTCTAGCGGGGGGGCCTACGAGCAGTACTTC
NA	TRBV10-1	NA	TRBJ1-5	CASSRVNNQPQHF	TGCGCCAGCAGTAGAGTGAACAATCAGCCCCAGCATTTT
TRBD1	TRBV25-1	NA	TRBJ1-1	CASSEPGQGAGEAFF	TGTGCCAGCAGTGAACCCGGACAGGGGGCTGGTGAAGCTTTCTTT
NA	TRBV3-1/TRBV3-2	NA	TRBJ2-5	CASSQVLGARETQYF	TGTGCCAGCAGCCAAGTTCTGGGGGCGAGGGAGACCCAGTACTTC
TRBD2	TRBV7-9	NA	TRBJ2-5	CASSQGLAGGQETQYF	TGTGCCAGCAGCCAAGGACTAGCGGGGGGGCAAGAGACCCAGTACTTC
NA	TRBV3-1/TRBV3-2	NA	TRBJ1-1	CASSSPDRGTEAFF	TGTGCCAGCAGCTCCCCGGACAGAGGCACTGAAGCTTTCTTT
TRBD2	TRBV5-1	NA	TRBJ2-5	CASNPRTSGGILATQYF	TGCGCCAGCAACCCCCGGACTAGCGGGGGGATCCTTGCGACCCAGTACTTC
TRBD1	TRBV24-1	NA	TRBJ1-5	CATSDWTGAGQPQHF	TGTGCCACCAGTGATTGGACAGGGGCGGGCCAGCCCCAGCATTTT